This passage covers 26 T cell receptor beta chains from one sample sequenced in a study of blood T cell repertoires in COVID-19. The repertoire was sequenced with immunoSEQ multiplex PCR; TCRdb's copy has only in-frame clones and lacks some. The table lists about 190,000 clones, around 80% of them singletons, with about 20% in the top ten. The sample comprised peripheral blood. These receptors all stem from a human donor in a cohort sampled during active COVID-19.

This chain joins TRBV27 and TRBJ2-2, with 8 bases aligning to TRBD1. Per the germline V gene, CDR1 is MNHEY and CDR2 is SMNVEV (reference sequence). V lost 0 bases to trimming and J lost 4 bases; unmatched junction nucleotides: 4. The CDR3 contains 16 residues. The CDR3 region is CASSLSWDRSTGELFF. The CDR3 DNA follows: TGTGCCAGCAGTTTATCGTGGGACAGGTCCACCGGGGAGCTGTTTTTT.

This chain connects TRBV5-1 to TRBJ1-1, with D perhaps matching TRBD1 (5 bases). V was shortened by 5 bases and J by 1 base, with 12 bases between the two germline ends. The CDR3 contains 14 residues. CDR1 and CDR2 (germline): SGHRS, YFSETQ. The chain's CDR3 is CASRSQGENTEAFF. The CDR3 coding sequence is TGCGCCAGCAGGTCGCAGGGCGAGAACACTGAAGCTTTCTTT. The full variable domain, its missing parts supplied by reference TRBV5-1 and TRBJ1-1, is KAGVTQTPRYLIKTRGQQVTLSCSPISGHRSVSWYQQTPGQGLQFLFEYFSETQRNKGNFPGRFSGRQFSNSRSEMNVSTLELGDSALYLCASRSQGENTEAFFGQGTRLTVV.

The CDR3 DNA follows: TGTGCCAGCAGTTACGAGGCGATCACTGAAGCTTTCTTT. Encoded protein: CASSYEAITEAFF. The chain recombines TRBV6-5 with TRBJ1-1; no reliable D call. V was pared by 2 bases and J by 4 bases, with 8 bases between. The CDR3 covers 13 residues. Germline V gene data show CDR1 as MNHEY and CDR2 as SVGAGI.

The chain couples TRBV11-1 to TRBJ2-1; D is perhaps TRBD2 (5 bases). CDR1 and CDR2 from the germline V gene are SGHAT and FQDESV (reference sequence). The CDR3 consists of 15 residues. The ends were cut back, 1 base at V and 10 bases at J, with 17 bases in the middle. This chain's CDR3 is CASSLVILSSGEQFF. The CDR3 DNA follows: TGTGCCAGCAGCTTAGTAATTTTATCTTCGGGGGAGCAGTTCTTC.

The V gene is TRBV19, the J gene TRBJ2-5, with D possibly TRBD1 on 6 matching bases. CDR3 length: 14 amino acids. Trimming pared 4 bases from V and 3 bases from J, leaving 12 bases between. Germline CDR1 LNHDA, CDR2 SQIVND (reference sequence). CDR3 sequence: CASSTSDSKETQYF. DNA for the CDR3: TGTGCCAGTAGTACTTCGGACAGCAAAGAGACCCAGTACTTC.

This rearrangement joins TRBV11-2 to TRBJ1-3; D possibly corresponds to TRBD1 (6 bases). The CDR3 consists of 15 residues. V dropped 4 bases and J dropped 4 bases, with 14 bases sitting between them. Germline V CDR1 and CDR2: SGHAT, FQNNGV. CDR3 DNA sequence: TGTGCCAGCAGCTCGGACGGACAGCCGGGAAACACCATATATTTT. Translated: CASSSDGQPGNTIYF.

V is TRBV23-1 and J is TRBJ2-1, with 8 nucleotides matching TRBD1. TRBV23-1 is placed among ORFs of uncertain function. With V trimmed by 3 bases and J by 5 bases, 9 bases remained unmatched. The CDR3 consists of 16 residues. The CDR3 region has the DNA TGCGCCAGCAGTCATCCTGACAGGGGACTCAACAATGAGCAGTTCTTC. Translating it yields CASSHPDRGLNNEQFF.

The chain links TRBV5-1 to TRBJ2-1; 13 positions agree with TRBD2. With V trimmed by 5 bases and J by 5 bases, 1 base remained unmatched. This CDR3 is 14 amino acids long. Germline CDR1 and CDR2: SGHRS and YFSETQ. CDR3 sequence (DNA): TGCGCCAGCAGAGGGACTAGCGGGGACAATGAGCAGTTCTTC. Amino acid sequence: CASRGTSGDNEQFF.

The rearrangement joins TRBV12-3 or TRBV12-4 to TRBJ1-1; D is possibly TRBD1 (6 bases). This CDR3 is built from 13 residues. The V gene lost 5 bases and the J gene lost 11 bases, with 18 bases spanning the gap. The CDR3 DNA is TGTGCCAGCAGTATAAACAGGGAAAGGAAGGCTTTCTTT. Protein product: CASSINRERKAFF.

The J gene is TRBJ1-2, the V gene TRBV10-3; D gene unclear. The CDR3 length is 13 residues. V lost 10 bases to trimming and J lost 9 bases, with 21 bases between them. From germline, CDR1 is ENHRY and CDR2 SYGVKD. The CDR3 region is CATTDGGRSSYTF. Here the CDR3 DNA reads TGTGCCACCACCGACGGAGGACGAAGTAGCTACACCTTC.

The sample holds one count of this clone. V and J are TRBV19 and TRBJ1-5; TRBD1 matches at 7 bases. Germline assignment: CDR1 LNHDA and CDR2 SQIVND (reference sequence). Trimming removed 5 bases from V and 9 bases from J; junction bases left unmatched: 19. The CDR3 extends over 17 amino acids. CDR3 residues: CASSPRGLGGFIRPQHF. CDR3 DNA sequence: TGTGCCAGTAGTCCCCGGGGATTAGGGGGCTTTATTCGGCCCCAGCATTTT. The variable domain in full, with the rest retrieved from reference TRBV19 and TRBJ1-5, is DGGITQSPKYLFRKEGQNVTLSCEQNLNHDAMYWYRQDPGQGLRLIYYSQIVNDFQKGDIAEGYSVSREKKESFPLTVTSAQKNPTAFYLCASSPRGLGGFIRPQHFGDGTRLSIL.

V is TRBV5-1 and J is TRBJ2-7; TRBD1 matches at 7 bases. Germline CDR1 and CDR2: SGHRS and YFSETQ. V was pared by 4 bases and J by 6 bases, with 13 bases of the junction left unmatched. The CDR3 covers 15 residues. The DNA for the CDR3 is TGCGCCAGCAGCCCAGGGACAGTAGCTTTCCGCGAGCAGTACGTC. Translating gives CASSPGTVAFREQYV.

The rearrangement uses TRBV3-1 (or the pseudogene TRBV3-2) and TRBJ1-5; 8 positions agree with TRBD1. CDR3 length equals 18 residues. Germline loops: CDR1 LGHDT, CDR2 YNNKEL (reference sequence). The V segment lost 3 bases and the J segment 0 bases; nucleotides outside the gene matches: 10. The CDR3 loop reads CASSQDGTGWTSNQPQHF. Here the CDR3 DNA reads TGTGCCAGCAGCCAGGATGGGACAGGATGGACTAGCAATCAGCCCCAGCATTTT.

In DNA, the CDR3 is TGTGCCAGCAGCAATCCCCCTAACGTCGAGACCCAGTACTTC. As protein: CASSNPPNVETQYF. V is TRBV9 and J is TRBJ2-5, with D uncertain. This CDR3 comprises 14 residues. The V gene's germline CDR1 is SGDLS and CDR2 YYNGEE. V lost 4 bases, J lost 5 bases, and 15 bases lay in between.

V is TRBV5-8 and J is TRBJ2-1; 9 bases map to TRBD2. In germline, CDR1 is SGHTS, CDR2 YDEGEE. The ends lost 1 base at V and 2 bases at J; junction bases unmatched: 10. The CDR3 is 18 residues long. The CDR3 DNA sequence: TGTGCCAGCAGCTTGATGCGCCAAAGACTAGCGGCCTACAATGAGCAGTTCTTC. Translating it yields CASSLMRQRLAAYNEQFF.

The chain uses TRBV5-6 and TRBJ2-4; D not resolved. V shed 4 bases and J shed 2 bases, with 7 bases lying between them. This CDR3 contains 13 residues. Germline-derived CDR1 and CDR2 are SGHDT and YYEEEE. The CDR3 DNA is TGTGCCAGCAGCCTATTTACCAAAAACATTCAGTACTTC. This codes for CASSLFTKNIQYF.

The J gene is TRBJ1-2, the V gene TRBV18; no firm D call. The CDR3 has 13 amino acids. Trimming shortened V by 3 bases and J by 0 bases, and 5 bases separated the two germline ends. CDR1 is KGHSH and CDR2 is LQKENI in the germline V gene. The CDR3 loop is CASSPAANYGYTF. The DNA of the CDR3 is TGTGCCAGCTCACCCGCAGCTAACTATGGCTACACCTTC.

V and J are TRBV5-1 and TRBJ1-3; D remains unclear. V lost 0 bases, J lost 4 bases, and 11 bases lay in between. In germline, CDR1 is SGHRS, CDR2 YFSETQ. The CDR3 contains 15 residues. DNA of the CDR3: TGCGCCAGCAGCTTGGACAGCGGCAGGGGAAACACCATATATTTT. As protein: CASSLDSGRGNTIYF.

In this sample, this clone turned up a few times. The J gene is TRBJ1-6, the V gene TRBV10-1; D not certain. This CDR3 spans 15 amino acids. V gave up 7 bases and J gave up 4 bases, with 14 bases separating them. Germline lookup yields CDR1 WNHNN and CDR2 SYGVQD (reference sequence). The CDR3 sequence is CASISPGLYNSPLHF. CDR3 coding DNA: TGCGCCAGCATATCGCCAGGCCTTTATAATTCACCCCTCCACTTT.

CDR3 bases: TGTGCCAGCAGTATGACTACGACAGGGCCCTACGAGCAGTACTTC. This gives the protein CASSMTTTGPYEQYF. The rearrangement joins TRBV6-5 to TRBJ2-7; 7 positions match TRBD1. This CDR3 spans 15 amino acids. The V and J ends lost 5 bases and 2 bases, in that order; junction bases with no gene match: 9. Germline lookup yields CDR1 MNHEY and CDR2 SVGAGI.

V usage is TRBV5-1 and J usage is TRBJ2-2; D uncertain. V lost 5 bases and J lost 0, with 8 bases in between. The CDR3 is made up of 14 amino acids. CDR1 and CDR2 from the germline V gene are SGHRS and YFSETQ. CDR3 nucleotide sequence: TGCGCCAGCAGGGTAGATGCGAACACCGGGGAGCTGTTTTTT. It encodes CASRVDANTGELFF.

A few counts support this clone. V is TRBV3-1 (or the pseudogene TRBV3-2) and J is TRBJ1-2, with a tentative D call TRBD1 (5 bases). The CDR3 is 14 amino acids. From germline, CDR1 is LGHDT and CDR2 YNNKEL (reference sequence). V lost 4 bases, J lost 5 bases, and 14 bases lay in between. CDR3 bases: TGTGCCAGCAGCCCCACCGGGGGGGGTTATGGCTACACCTTC. Its protein product is CASSPTGGGYGYTF.

The genes are TRBV3-1 (or the pseudogene TRBV3-2) and TRBJ2-1, with 8 bases that match TRBD2. V dropped 1 base and J dropped 6; count of bases not matched to a gene: 5. Germline V gene data show CDR1 as LGHDT and CDR2 as YNNKEL (reference sequence). The CDR3 has 15 amino acids. The CDR3 DNA follows: TGTGCCAGCAGCCAAGCTCCTAGCGGGTTCAATGAGCAGTTCTTC. Its translation is CASSQAPSGFNEQFF.

This clone has more than one count but fewer than ten. V usage is TRBV2 and J usage is TRBJ1-5; 7 nucleotides align to TRBD1. CDR1 SNHLY and CDR2 FYNNEI come from the germline V gene. The CDR3 length is 14 residues. V lost 6 bases and J lost 6; bases outside the gene matches: 8. In nucleotides, the CDR3 is TGTGCCAGCAGCGCGACAGGGAATAGTCAGCCCCAGCATTTT. It yields the protein CASSATGNSQPQHF.

The rearrangement links TRBV7-9 to TRBJ1-6; 7 nucleotides match TRBD1. With V trimmed by 3 bases and J by 7 bases, 3 bases remained unmatched. The CDR3 runs to 14 residues. CDR1 SEHNR and CDR2 FQNEAQ come from the germline V gene (reference sequence). The CDR3 spells CASSLGQRNSPLHF. Here the CDR3 DNA reads TGTGCCAGCAGCTTGGGACAGAGGAATTCACCCCTCCACTTT.

V usage is TRBV6-6 and J usage is TRBJ2-5, with 7 bases identical to TRBD1. Per the germline V gene, CDR1 is MNHNY and CDR2 is SVGAGI (reference sequence). V was pared by 6 bases and J by 1 base, with 11 bases of the junction left unmatched. The CDR3 loop spans 16 amino acids. CDR3 nucleotide sequence: TGTGCCAGCAGCCCCCGGACAGGCGAATTCCAAGAGACCCAGTACTTC. The encoded protein is CASSPRTGEFQETQYF.